These T cell receptor beta chains were read from a single sample in a study of CD8+ T cells in alopecia areata. Sequencing was performed with immunoSEQ multiplex PCR; in TCRdb, only in-frame clones are kept and a portion is missing. The data show about 200,000 clones, more than 55% seen once. The sequenced sample consisted of CD8+ T cells sorted from blood. The receptors here all came from a human donor in good health. Both conserved end residues are part of each CDR3. Fields, in order: D gene, V gene, J gene, clone size, CDR3 DNA, CDR3 protein. The D gene is left open where the match is weak. Clone size is stated in some rows and not others, as once, few, many or a class when expanded.

>-|TRBV6-4|TRBJ2-1|many
TGTGCCAGCAGTTCTCACAATGAGCAGTTCTTC
CASSSHNEQFF
>-|TRBV5-4|TRBJ1-2|-
TGTGCCAGCAGAAACGCGGGGGAAGGGGACTATGGCTACACCTTC
CASRNAGEGDYGYTF
>-|TRBV25-1|TRBJ2-5|few
TGTGCCAGCAGTCTCGCGGAGACCCAGTACTTC
CASSLAETQYF
>-|TRBV27|TRBJ2-1|-
TGTGCCAGCAGTCCCGGGCATGAGCAGTTCTTC
CASSPGHEQFF
>TRBD2|TRBV6-6|TRBJ2-7|-
TGTGCCAGCTATAGCGGCGGGGGGGCCCTCGAGCAGTACTTC
CASYSGGGALEQYF
>-|TRBV29-1|TRBJ1-4|-
TGCAGCGTTTTTGCGGCAGGGGAAAAACTGTTTTTT
CSVFAAGEKLFF
>TRBD2|TRBV7-9|TRBJ2-3|few
TGTGCCAGCAGCTTAGCTAGCGGGGATACAGATACGCAGTATTTT
CASSLASGDTDTQYF
>TRBD1|TRBV6-6|TRBJ2-5|-
TGTGCCAGCAGTCCCGGACCGGGACAGCAAGAGACCCAGTACTTC
CASSPGPGQQETQYF
>TRBD2|TRBV5-1|TRBJ2-2|-
TGCGCCAGCAGCTCCCCTAGCGGGGTCCCACTGGGGGAGCTGTTTTTT
CASSSPSGVPLGELFF
>-|TRBV29-1|TRBJ2-7|few
TGCAGCGTTGGACTGAGGGAAGGACCCTACGAGCAGTACTTC
CSVGLREGPYEQYF
>-|TRBV27|TRBJ1-2|-
TGTGCCAGCAGTTTCGGACTGAACTATGGCTACACCTTC
CASSFGLNYGYTF
>TRBD1|TRBV11-2|TRBJ2-3|-
TGTGCCAGCAGCGGGACAGGGGGTACAGATACGCAGTATTTT
CASSGTGGTDTQYF
>-|TRBV6-5|TRBJ1-1|-
TGTGCCAGCAGTTACTCGGGGGGCACGGGAGTCACTGAAGCTTTCTTT
CASSYSGGTGVTEAFF
>TRBD1|TRBV5-4|TRBJ1-1|-
TGTGCCAGCAGCTTACAGGGGGGCACTGAAGCTTTCTTT
CASSLQGGTEAFF
>-|TRBV19|TRBJ1-2|-
TGTGCCAGTAGTACTGCAGGGTCATCCTATGGCTACACCTTC
CASSTAGSSYGYTF
>TRBD2|TRBV11-2|TRBJ2-2|-
TGTGCCAGCGCGGGGGCCGGGGAGCTGTTTTTT
CASAGAGELFF
>TRBD2|TRBV29-1|TRBJ2-3|few
TGCAGCGTCGCCCCAGCGGGGGGACCCACAGATACGCAGTATTTT
CSVAPAGGPTDTQYF
>-|TRBV7-6|TRBJ1-1|-
TGTGCCAGCAGCTTAGAATACGGGGAAGCTTTCTTT
CASSLEYGEAFF
>TRBD1|TRBV29-1|TRBJ2-7|few
TGCAGCGCCAGGGGGACAGGCCTGTACGAGCAGTACTTC
CSARGTGLYEQYF
>-|TRBV11-3|TRBJ2-5|-
TGTGCCAGCAGCTCTGGCGGGGAGGCAGAGACCCAGTACTTC
CASSSGGEAETQYF
>-|TRBV6-8|TRBJ1-5|-
TGTGCCAGCAGTTACTCCGCCGGACAGCCCCAGCATTTT
CASSYSAGQPQHF
>TRBD1|TRBV4-2|TRBJ1-2|-
TGTGCCAGCAGCCAAGATAAGGGGGCTGGCTACACCTTC
CASSQDKGAGYTF
>-|TRBV7-9|TRBJ1-2|few
TGTGCCAGCAGCTTATTCCTACAGGGAAACTATGGCTACACCTTC
CASSLFLQGNYGYTF
>TRBD1|TRBV27|TRBJ1-2|few
TGTGCCAGCAGCCCCGGGACAGGGGGCTTTGGCTACACCTTC
CASSPGTGGFGYTF
>-|TRBV27|TRBJ1-1|-
TGTGCCAGCAGTTTAGAATCAGGGGACACTGAAGCTTTCTTT
CASSLESGDTEAFF
>-|TRBV4-1|TRBJ1-3|-
TGCGCCAGCAGCCAAGATTCGACCGAGACAACGGGAAACACCATATATTTT
CASSQDSTETTGNTIYF
>-|TRBV2|TRBJ2-7|few
TGTGCCAGCAGTGAACGCACGGACGGCCCCTACGGGCAGTACTTC
CASSERTDGPYGQYF
>-|TRBV30|TRBJ1-1|-
TGTGCCTGGAGCATGGGACGACCTGAAGCTTTCTTT
CAWSMGRPEAFF
>-|TRBV5-6|TRBJ2-2|-
TGTGCCAGCAGCTTGGATCTCACCGGGGAGCTGTTTTTT
CASSLDLTGELFF
>-|TRBV4-2|TRBJ1-2|-
TGTGCCAGCAGCCAAGGAACATTATATGGCTACACCTTC
CASSQGTLYGYTF
>TRBD1|TRBV15|TRBJ1-5|few
TGTGCCACCAGGGTTACGACAGGGTGGGATCAGCCCCAGCATTTT
CATRVTTGWDQPQHF
>TRBD1|TRBV7-8|TRBJ1-2|-
TGTGCCAGCAGCCCCCAAACGACAGGGGATGGCTACACCTTC
CASSPQTTGDGYTF
>-|TRBV27|TRBJ2-4|-
TGTGCCAGCAGTCCGGGCCATTCCCGGGACATTCAGTACTTC
CASSPGHSRDIQYF
>-|TRBV19|TRBJ1-1|-
TGTGCCAGTAGTATTATCCCCAACGGGGACACTGAAGCTTTCTTT
CASSIIPNGDTEAFF
>TRBD2|TRBV5-3|TRBJ2-5|medium-sized
TGTGCCAGAAGGTCGAACCGTCGGGCGGGGGTGCTTCAAGAGACCCAGTACTTC
CARRSNRRAGVLQETQYF
>-|TRBV6-6|TRBJ1-5|-
TGTGCCAGCAGTTACGGGGCAGCTCAGCAGCCCCAGCATTTT
CASSYGAAQQPQHF
>-|TRBV5-6|TRBJ2-7|once
TGTGCCAGCAGCTTGGGAGGCGGGTCGGCCTACGAGCAGTACTTC
CASSLGGGSAYEQYF
>TRBD1|TRBV27|TRBJ2-7|-
TGTGCCAGCAGTCTCGGGACAGGGCGCGAGCAGTACTTC
CASSLGTGREQYF
>-|TRBV6-1|TRBJ1-1|-
TGTGCCAGCAGTGAAATCGGGGGGAACACTGAAGCTTTCTTT
CASSEIGGNTEAFF
>TRBD2|TRBV10-3|TRBJ2-5|-
TGTGCCATCAGTGAGTCGGGTAGCGGGGCCCTGGAGACCCAGTACTTC
CAISESGSGALETQYF